Below, 5 T cell receptor beta chains from the same sample are listed, as sequenced in a study of cytomegalovirus exposure and HLA in healthy donors. Both 60 Vbeta primers and 13 Jbeta primers went into the PCR. Assay used: immunoSEQ multiplex PCR; TCRdb lists only in-frame clones, some missing. This sample has 150,000 to 200,000 clones; 60% to 85% occur once, and the top ten carry about 3.1%. Sequenced input: PBMCs. The source is a female donor in good health and CMV-seronegative.

The J gene is TRBJ2-1, the V gene TRBV6-1, with D perhaps TRBD2 (5 bases). V was trimmed by 5 bases and J by 10 bases, leaving 12 bases between them. Germline V gene data show CDR1 as MNHNS and CDR2 as SASEGT. The CDR3 contains 12 residues. This chain's CDR3 is CASSPSSREQFF. The CDR3 DNA follows: TGTGCCAGCAGTCCTAGCAGTAGGGAGCAGTTCTTC.

The chain is built from TRBV11-2 and TRBJ2-7; D uncertain. The CDR3 has 12 amino acids. V was pared by 4 bases and J by 1 base, with 5 bases between. Germline assignment: CDR1 SGHAT and CDR2 FQNNGV. Here the CDR3 reads CASSSPSYEQYF. CDR3 coding DNA: TGTGCCAGCAGCTCCCCATCCTACGAGCAGTACTTC.

The genes are TRBV28 and TRBJ1-3; D not resolved. The CDR3 runs 15 residues. Germline CDR1 MDHEN, CDR2 SYDVKM. Trimming left V 3 bases short and J 1 base short, with 10 bases between. The CDR3 DNA is TGTGCCAGCAGTTTCCCAAGGGAGTCTGGAAACACCATATATTTT. This encodes CASSFPRESGNTIYF.

Points on this clone: One end of the junction fails to match germline, which may point to a read error. This sequence joins TRBV19 and TRBJ1-2, with D unclear. CDR1 LNHDA and CDR2 SQIVND come from the germline V gene (reference sequence). The CDR3 length is 14 residues. The CDR3 region is CASSIDRANYGYTF. CDR3 DNA sequence: TGTGCCAGTAGCATAGACCGCGCTAACTATGGCTACACCTTC.

This clone occurred once. The V call is TRBV11-1, the J call TRBJ2-3; TRBD2 matches at 11 bases. J gave up 4 bases and V 4 bases, and 4 bases lay outside the gene matches. This CDR3 region has 15 residues. The germline V gene encodes CDR1 SGHAT and CDR2 FQDESV (reference sequence). Written as DNA, the CDR3 is TGTGCCAGCAGCTCACTAGCGGGAGTGCCAGATACGCAGTATTTT. Protein sequence: CASSSLAGVPDTQYF.